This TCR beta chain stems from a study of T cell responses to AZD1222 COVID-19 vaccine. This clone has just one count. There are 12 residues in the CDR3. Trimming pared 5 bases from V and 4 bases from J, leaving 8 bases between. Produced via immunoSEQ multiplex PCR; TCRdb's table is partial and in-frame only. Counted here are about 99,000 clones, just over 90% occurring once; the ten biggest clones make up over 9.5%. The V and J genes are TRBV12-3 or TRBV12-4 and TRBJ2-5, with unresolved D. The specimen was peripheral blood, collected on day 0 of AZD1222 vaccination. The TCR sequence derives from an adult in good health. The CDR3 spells CASSGGPETQYF. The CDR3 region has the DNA TGTGCCAGCAGTGGTGGTCCAGAGACCCAGTACTTC.